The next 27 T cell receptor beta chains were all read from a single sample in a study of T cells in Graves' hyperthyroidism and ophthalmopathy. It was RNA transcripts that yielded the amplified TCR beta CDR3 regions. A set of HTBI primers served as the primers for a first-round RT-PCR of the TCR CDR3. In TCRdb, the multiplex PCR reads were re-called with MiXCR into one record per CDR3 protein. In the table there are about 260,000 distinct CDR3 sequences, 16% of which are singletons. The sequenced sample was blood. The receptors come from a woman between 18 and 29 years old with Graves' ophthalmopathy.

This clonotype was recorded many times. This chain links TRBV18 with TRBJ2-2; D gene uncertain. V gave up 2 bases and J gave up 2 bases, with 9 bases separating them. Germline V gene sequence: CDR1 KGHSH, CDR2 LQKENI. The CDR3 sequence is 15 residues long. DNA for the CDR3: TGTGCCAGCTCACCATCGATCATTAACACCGGGGAGCTGTTTTTT. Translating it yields CASSPSIINTGELFF.

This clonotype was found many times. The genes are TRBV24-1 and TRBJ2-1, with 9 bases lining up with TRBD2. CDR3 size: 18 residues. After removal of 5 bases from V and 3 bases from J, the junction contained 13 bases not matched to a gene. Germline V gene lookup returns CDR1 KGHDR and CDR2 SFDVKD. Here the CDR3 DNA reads TGTGCCACCAGTGGTCTAGCGGGAAGTCTCAGGTTCTACAATGAGCAGTTCTTC. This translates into CATSGLAGSLRFYNEQFF.

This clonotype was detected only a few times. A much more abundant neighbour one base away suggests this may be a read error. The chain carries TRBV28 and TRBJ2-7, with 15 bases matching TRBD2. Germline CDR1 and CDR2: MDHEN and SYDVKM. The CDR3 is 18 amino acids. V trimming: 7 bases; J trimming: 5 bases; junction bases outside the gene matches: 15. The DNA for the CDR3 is TGTGCCAGCAACCCAACGGTGAGGACTAGCGGGGGGGCCAACGAGCAGTACTTC. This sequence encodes CASNPTVRTSGGANEQYF. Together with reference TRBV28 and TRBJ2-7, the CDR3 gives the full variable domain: DVKVTQSSRYLVKRTGEKVFLECVQDMDHENMFWYRQDPGLGLRLIYFSYDVKMKEKGDIPEGYSVSREKKERFSLILESASTNQTSMYLCASNPTVRTSGGANEQYFGPGTRLTVT.

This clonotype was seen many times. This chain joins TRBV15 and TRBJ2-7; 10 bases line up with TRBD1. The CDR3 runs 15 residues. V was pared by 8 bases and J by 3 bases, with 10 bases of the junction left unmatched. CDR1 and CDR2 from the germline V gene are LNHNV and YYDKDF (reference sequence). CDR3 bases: TGTGCCACCCAACCCGACCGGACAGGGGGCTACGAGCAGTACTTC. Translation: CATQPDRTGGYEQYF.

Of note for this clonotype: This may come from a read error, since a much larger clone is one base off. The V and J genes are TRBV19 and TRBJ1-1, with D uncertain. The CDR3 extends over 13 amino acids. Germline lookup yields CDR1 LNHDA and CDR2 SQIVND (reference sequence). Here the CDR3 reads CTTRANFNTEAFF. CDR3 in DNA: TGTACCACGCGGGCTAACTTCAACACTGAAGCTTTCTTT.

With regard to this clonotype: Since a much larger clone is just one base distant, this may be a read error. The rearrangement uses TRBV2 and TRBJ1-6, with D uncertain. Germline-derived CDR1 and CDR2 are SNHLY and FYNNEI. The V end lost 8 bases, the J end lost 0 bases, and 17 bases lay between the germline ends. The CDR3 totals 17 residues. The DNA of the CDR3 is TGTGCCAGCTCTGAGGGTGCGTCAAGCTCCTATAATTCACCCCTCCACTTT. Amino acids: CASSEGASSSYNSPLHF.

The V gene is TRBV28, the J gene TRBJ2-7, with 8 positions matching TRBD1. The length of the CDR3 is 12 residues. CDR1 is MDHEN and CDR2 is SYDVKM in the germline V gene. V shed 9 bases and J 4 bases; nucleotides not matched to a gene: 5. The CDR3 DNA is TGTGCCAGTACGGACAGGGAGTACGAGCAGTACTTC. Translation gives CASTDREYEQYF.

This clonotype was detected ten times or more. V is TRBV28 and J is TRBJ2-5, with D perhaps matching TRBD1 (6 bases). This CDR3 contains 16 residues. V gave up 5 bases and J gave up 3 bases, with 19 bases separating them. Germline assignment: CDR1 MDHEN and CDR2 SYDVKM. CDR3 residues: CASSPLVTGQKETQYF. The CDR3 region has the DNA TGTGCCAGCAGTCCACTGGTTACAGGACAGAAAGAGACCCAGTACTTC.

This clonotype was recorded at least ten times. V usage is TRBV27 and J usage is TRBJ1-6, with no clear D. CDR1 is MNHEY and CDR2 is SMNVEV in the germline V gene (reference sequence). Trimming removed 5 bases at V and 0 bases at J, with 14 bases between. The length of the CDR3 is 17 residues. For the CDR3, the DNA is TGTGCCAGCAGTCCATTATCCCTACGCTCCTATAATTCACCCCTCCACTTT. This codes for CASSPLSLRSYNSPLHF.

The CDR3 nucleotides read TGTGCCAGCAGTTTAGTCGGGGGGAGGGCCTACAATGAGCAGTTCTTC. This gives the protein CASSLVGGRAYNEQFF. The chain employs TRBV12-3 or TRBV12-4 and TRBJ2-1; the match to TRBD2 covers 7 bases. The length of the CDR3 is 16 residues. V lost 1 base to trimming and J lost 2 bases; unmatched junction nucleotides: 5.

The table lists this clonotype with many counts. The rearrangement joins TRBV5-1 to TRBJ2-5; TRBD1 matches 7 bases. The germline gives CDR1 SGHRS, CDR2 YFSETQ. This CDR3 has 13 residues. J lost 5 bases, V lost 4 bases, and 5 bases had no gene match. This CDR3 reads CASSVGQKETQYF. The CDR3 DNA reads TGCGCCAGCAGCGTGGGACAGAAGGAGACCCAGTACTTC. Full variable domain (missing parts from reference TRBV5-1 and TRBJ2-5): KAGVTQTPRYLIKTRGQQVTLSCSPISGHRSVSWYQQTPGQGLQFLFEYFSETQRNKGNFPGRFSGRQFSNSRSEMNVSTLELGDSALYLCASSVGQKETQYFGPGTRLLVL.

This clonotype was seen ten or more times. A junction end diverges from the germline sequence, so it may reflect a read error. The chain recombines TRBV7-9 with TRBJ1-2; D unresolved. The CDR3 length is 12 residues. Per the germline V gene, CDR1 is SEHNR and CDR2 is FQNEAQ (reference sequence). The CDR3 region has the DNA TGTGCCACCAGCATCGAGGGCTATGGCTACACCTTC. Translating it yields CATSIEGYGYTF.

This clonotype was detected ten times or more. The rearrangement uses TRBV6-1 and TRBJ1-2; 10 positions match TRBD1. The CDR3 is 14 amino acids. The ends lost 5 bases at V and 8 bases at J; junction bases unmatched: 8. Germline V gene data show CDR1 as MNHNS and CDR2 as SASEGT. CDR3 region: CASSRQGARGGYTF. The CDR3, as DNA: TGTGCCAGCAGTCGACAGGGGGCGCGGGGCGGCTACACCTTC.

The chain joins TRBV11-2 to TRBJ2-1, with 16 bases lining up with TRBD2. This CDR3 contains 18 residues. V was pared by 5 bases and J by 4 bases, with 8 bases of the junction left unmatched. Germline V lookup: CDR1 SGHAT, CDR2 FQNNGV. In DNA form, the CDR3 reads TGTGCCAGCAGCACCCGGGGACTAGCGGGGGGGGGGTACAATGAGCAGTTCTTC. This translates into CASSTRGLAGGGYNEQFF.

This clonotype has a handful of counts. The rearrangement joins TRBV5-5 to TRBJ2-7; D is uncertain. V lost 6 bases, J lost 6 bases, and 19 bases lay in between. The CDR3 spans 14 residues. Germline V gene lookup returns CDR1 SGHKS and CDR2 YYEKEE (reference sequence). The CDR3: CASTAKRMLGEQYF. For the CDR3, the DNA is TGTGCCAGCACCGCGAAGCGTATGCTCGGCGAGCAGTACTTC.

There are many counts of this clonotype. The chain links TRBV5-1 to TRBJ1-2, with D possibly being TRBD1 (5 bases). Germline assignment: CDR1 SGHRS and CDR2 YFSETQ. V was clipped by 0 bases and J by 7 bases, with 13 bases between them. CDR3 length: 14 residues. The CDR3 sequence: CASSLVQGGGGYTF. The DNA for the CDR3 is TGCGCCAGCAGCTTGGTCCAGGGCGGGGGTGGCTACACCTTC.

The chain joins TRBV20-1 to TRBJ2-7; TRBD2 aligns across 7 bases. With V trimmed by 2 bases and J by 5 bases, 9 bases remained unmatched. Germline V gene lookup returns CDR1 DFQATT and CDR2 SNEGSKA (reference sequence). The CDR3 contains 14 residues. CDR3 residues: CSARRPAGVDEQYF. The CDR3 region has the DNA TGCAGTGCTAGACGACCCGCGGGAGTTGACGAGCAGTACTTC.

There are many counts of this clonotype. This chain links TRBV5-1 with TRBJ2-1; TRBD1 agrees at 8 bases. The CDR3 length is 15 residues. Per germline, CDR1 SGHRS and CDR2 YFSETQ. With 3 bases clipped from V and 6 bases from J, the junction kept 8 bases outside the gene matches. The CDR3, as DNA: TGCGCCAGCAGCTCCGATCAGGGGGCGGGCAATGAGCAGTTCTTC. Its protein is CASSSDQGAGNEQFF.

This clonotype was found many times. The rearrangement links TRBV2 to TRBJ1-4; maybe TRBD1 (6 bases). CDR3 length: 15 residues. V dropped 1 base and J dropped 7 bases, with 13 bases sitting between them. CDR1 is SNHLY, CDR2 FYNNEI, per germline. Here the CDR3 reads CASSEDGGYGEKLFF. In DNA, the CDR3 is TGTGCCAGCAGTGAAGACGGGGGCTACGGTGAAAAACTGTTTTTT.

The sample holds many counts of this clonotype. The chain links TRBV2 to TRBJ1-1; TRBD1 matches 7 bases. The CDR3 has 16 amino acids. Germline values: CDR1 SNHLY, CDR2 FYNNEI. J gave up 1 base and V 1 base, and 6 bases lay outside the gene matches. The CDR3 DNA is TGTGCCAGCAGTGAAGGAGGGGGCAGGAGGAACACTGAAGCTTTCTTT. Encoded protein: CASSEGGGRRNTEAFF.

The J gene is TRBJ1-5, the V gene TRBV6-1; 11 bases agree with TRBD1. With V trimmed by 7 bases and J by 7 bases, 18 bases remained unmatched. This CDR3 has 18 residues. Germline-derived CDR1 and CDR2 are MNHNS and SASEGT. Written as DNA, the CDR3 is TGTGCCAGCAACCGACTCTACGGGACAGGGGGAAGTCGGCAGCCCCAGCATTTT. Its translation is CASNRLYGTGGSRQPQHF.

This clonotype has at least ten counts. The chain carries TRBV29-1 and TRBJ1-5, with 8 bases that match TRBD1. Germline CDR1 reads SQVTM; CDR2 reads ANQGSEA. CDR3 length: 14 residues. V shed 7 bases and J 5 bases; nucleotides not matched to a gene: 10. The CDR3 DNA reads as TGCAGCGCCTCCGACAGGGGATGTGATCAGCCCCAGCATTTT. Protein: CSASDRGCDQPQHF.

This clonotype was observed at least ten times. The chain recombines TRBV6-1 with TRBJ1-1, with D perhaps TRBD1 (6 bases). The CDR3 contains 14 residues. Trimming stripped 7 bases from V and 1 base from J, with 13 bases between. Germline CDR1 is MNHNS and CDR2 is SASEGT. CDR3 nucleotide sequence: TGTGCCAGCATTATGGGACATACGAACACTGAAGCTTTCTTT. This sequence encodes CASIMGHTNTEAFF.

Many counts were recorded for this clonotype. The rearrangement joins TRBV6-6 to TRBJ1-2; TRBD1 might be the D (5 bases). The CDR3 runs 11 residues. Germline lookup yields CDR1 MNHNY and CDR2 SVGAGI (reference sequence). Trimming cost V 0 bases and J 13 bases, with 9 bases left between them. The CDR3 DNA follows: TGTGCCAGCAGTTACTCCCAGGGACGCACCTTC. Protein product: CASSYSQGRTF.

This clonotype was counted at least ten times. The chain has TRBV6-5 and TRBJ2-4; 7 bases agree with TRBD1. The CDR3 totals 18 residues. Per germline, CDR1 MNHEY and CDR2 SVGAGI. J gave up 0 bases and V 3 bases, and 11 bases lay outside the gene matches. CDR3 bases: TGTGCCAGCAGTTATCCGGGACAGCCCTTTGTAGCCAAAAACATTCAGTACTTC. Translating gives CASSYPGQPFVAKNIQYF.

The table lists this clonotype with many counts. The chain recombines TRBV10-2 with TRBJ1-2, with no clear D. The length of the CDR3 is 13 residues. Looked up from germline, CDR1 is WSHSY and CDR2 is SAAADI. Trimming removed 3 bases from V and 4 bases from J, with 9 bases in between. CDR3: CASSDPGIYGYTF. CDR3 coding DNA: TGCGCCAGCAGTGATCCGGGGATCTATGGCTACACCTTC.

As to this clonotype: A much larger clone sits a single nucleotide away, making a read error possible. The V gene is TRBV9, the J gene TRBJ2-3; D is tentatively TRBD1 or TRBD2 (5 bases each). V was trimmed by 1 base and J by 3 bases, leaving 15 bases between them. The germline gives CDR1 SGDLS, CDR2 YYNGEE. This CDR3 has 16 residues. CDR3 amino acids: CASSVSGAARTDTQYF. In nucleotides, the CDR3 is TGTGCCAGCAGCGTATCCGGGGCAGCTAGAACAGATACGCAGTATTTT.